This TCR beta chain was obtained from a study of blood T cell repertoires in COVID-19. Generated by immunoSEQ multiplex PCR, the TCRdb table keeps only in-frame clones and is missing some. The table has approximately 180,000 clones, about 85% seen once. The CDR3 totals 16 residues. Per the germline V gene, CDR1 is SGDLS and CDR2 is YYNGEE. Trimming removed 1 base from V and 7 bases from J; junction bases left unmatched: 10. The rearrangement joins TRBV9 to TRBJ2-1; 8 nucleotides align to TRBD2. The receptor was derived from a man aged 35-49 years who had recovered from COVID-19. Material: PBMCs or T cells enriched from blood (not recorded which). CDR3 protein: CASSVQAGVPSNEQFF. The CDR3 nucleotides read TGTGCCAGCAGCGTACAAGCGGGAGTACCCTCTAATGAGCAGTTCTTC.